This T cell receptor (beta chain) was profiled in a study of shared clonotypes between healthy human individuals. Broader study findings: Donor scarcity curtailed the genetic and exposure-history diversity represented herein.

Original processing notes: From ImmunoSEQ came sequences covering only the junction and carrying no quality scores, so filtering differed. Data came from immunoSEQ multiplex PCR; TCRdb stores just in-frame clones and leaves some out. V and J calls plus clone size are reproduced from that table; the DNA served to infer D and trimming. The table shows some 800,000 clones, with 90% to 95% occurring only once. A remark on this clone: Its specificity is not known.

The germline gives CDR1 LGHNA, CDR2 YSLEER. CDR3 length: 16 residues. V was shortened by 3 bases and J by 3 bases, with 15 bases between the two germline ends. Terminally differentiated effector memory CD45RA+ cells were left out of the naive CD8 fraction, which was CD45RO-negative and positively selected for CCR7. Donors were healthy HIV-negative adults without recent acute infections or vaccinations. The sequenced material came from naive CD8+ T cells sorted from blood. The V call is TRBV4-3, the J call TRBJ2-1; no clear D gene. This TCR derives from a man aged 30-40 years in good health. The CDR3 spells CASSQILSNLYNEQFF. As DNA, the CDR3 is TGCGCCAGCAGCCAGATCCTCTCTAACCTCTACAATGAGCAGTTCTTC.